The rows below give T cell receptor beta chains drawn from one sample of a study of OX40 agonist ivuxolimab in advanced cancers. The table came from immunoSEQ multiplex PCR; TCRdb's copy has only in-frame clones and leaves some out. The sample lists about 44,000 clones, over 90% occurring once. Here the sequenced sample was CD4+ or CD8+ T cells sorted from blood, taken in a trial of the OX40 agonist ivuxolimab. These TCRs come from an adult with an advanced solid tumor such as melanoma, head and neck, liver or kidney cancer. Both conserved end residues are part of each CDR3. Each record gives: J gene, clone size, V gene, D gene, CDR3 protein, CDR3 DNA. A D gene is named only where the DNA matches it firmly. The listing skips clone size in some rows; elsewhere it reads once, few, many or a size class.

>TRBJ2-1|.|TRBV7-8|TRBD1
CASSASRQGYNEQFF
TGTGCCAGCAGCGCTAGCAGACAGGGATACAATGAGCAGTTCTTC
>TRBJ2-1|.|TRBV9|TRBD2
CASSDPRDGGSRWPGSYNEQFF
TGTGCCAGCAGCGACCCCCGAGACGGGGGGTCACGGTGGCCTGGCTCCTACAATGAGCAGTTCTTC
>TRBJ2-3|.|TRBV5-8|.
CASSWRRESGTDTQYF
TGTGCCAGCAGCTGGCGACGGGAGAGTGGTACAGATACGCAGTATTTT
>TRBJ1-2|.|TRBV30|.
CAWRSLGDYGYTF
TGTGCCTGGAGGAGTTTAGGAGACTATGGCTACACCTTC
>TRBJ1-6|.|TRBV7-9|TRBD1
CASTGRGQGNSPLHF
TGTGCCAGCACGGGCCGGGGACAGGGGAATTCACCCCTCCACTTT
>TRBJ2-7|.|TRBV28|TRBD2
CASASGSSEQYF
TGTGCCAGCGCTAGCGGGAGTAGCGAGCAGTACTTC
>TRBJ1-2|.|TRBV27|.
CASSLSAPNYGYTF
TGTGCCAGCAGTTTATCGGCGCCTAACTATGGCTACACCTTC
>TRBJ2-2|.|TRBV7-9|TRBD2
CASSLVAGGSGELFF
TGTGCCAGCAGCTTAGTAGCGGGAGGATCTGGGGAGCTGTTTTTT
>TRBJ2-7|.|TRBV7-6|.
CASSQELGRTYEQYF
TGTGCCAGCAGCCAAGAACTGGGCAGAACCTACGAGCAGTACTTC
>TRBJ2-4|.|TRBV6-5|.
CASSYSTPPDIQYF
TGTGCCAGCAGTTACTCCACACCCCCGGACATTCAGTACTTC
>TRBJ2-1|.|TRBV28|TRBD2
CASMVAGSGNDNEQFF
TGTGCCAGCATGGTAGCGGGATCGGGAAACGACAATGAGCAGTTCTTC
>TRBJ2-1|.|TRBV4-3|.
CASSQGGWTSYNEQFF
TGCGCCAGCAGCCAGGGTGGATGGACCTCCTACAATGAGCAGTTCTTC
>TRBJ2-3|.|TRBV28|TRBD2
CASRPGLDPLTQYF
TGTGCCAGCCGACCGGGACTAGACCCCTTGACGCAGTATTTT
>TRBJ1-4|.|TRBV29-1|TRBD1
CSALTGVAANEKLFF
TGCAGCGCGTTGACAGGGGTGGCAGCTAATGAAAAACTGTTTTTT
>TRBJ2-3|.|TRBV4-3|TRBD2
CASSQEPPASGRGDTQYF
TGCGCCAGCAGCCAAGAGCCCCCTGCTAGCGGGAGGGGAGATACGCAGTATTTT
>TRBJ2-7|.|TRBV10-3|.
CAISPAGTDPYEQYF
TGTGCCATCAGCCCCGCTGGGACCGATCCCTACGAGCAGTACTTC
>TRBJ2-7|.|TRBV4-2|TRBD2
CASSQETAGSSYEQYF
TGTGCCAGCAGCCAAGAGACAGCGGGGAGCTCCTACGAGCAGTACTTC
>TRBJ2-6|.|TRBV19|.
CASSIDQLSGANVLTF
TGTGCCAGTAGTATAGATCAGCTCTCTGGGGCCAACGTCCTGACTTTC
>TRBJ2-7|.|TRBV5-6|.
CASSWGELPPYEQYF
TGTGCCAGCAGCTGGGGAGAACTTCCCCCCTACGAGCAGTACTTC
>TRBJ2-7|.|TRBV19|.
CASSPATGYEQYF
TGTGCCAGTAGTCCGGCAACGGGATACGAGCAGTACTTC
>TRBJ1-2|.|TRBV4-2|TRBD1
CASSQSPGQKYGYTF
TGTGCCAGCAGCCAATCCCCGGGACAGAAATATGGCTACACCTTC
>TRBJ2-7|.|TRBV14|.
CASSHETEHYEQYF
TGTGCCAGCAGCCATGAAACGGAGCACTACGAGCAGTACTTC
>TRBJ2-1|.|TRBV11-2|TRBD2
CASSLGRYGGSQAEQFF
TGTGCCAGCAGCTTAGGACGGTACGGCGGGAGCCAGGCTGAGCAGTTCTTC
>TRBJ2-4|.|TRBV27|.
CASSFGTMNIQYF
TGTGCCAGCAGTTTTGGAACAATGAACATTCAGTACTTC
>TRBJ1-2|once|TRBV28|.
CASNQQGGYGYTF
TGTGCCAGCAATCAACAGGGCGGCTATGGCTACACCTTC
>TRBJ2-1|few|TRBV29-1|.
CSVDYRVVYNEQFF
TGCAGCGTTGATTACAGGGTAGTATACAATGAGCAGTTCTTC
>TRBJ1-2|.|TRBV9|.
CASSARPNRANYGYTF
TGTGCCAGCAGCGCTCGACCAAACAGGGCTAACTATGGCTACACCTTC
>TRBJ2-2|.|TRBV27|.
CASSLAGTGELFF
TGTGCCAGCAGTTTAGCGGGGACCGGGGAGCTGTTTTTT
>TRBJ2-5|.|TRBV7-3|TRBD2
CASSLTGLAGETQYF
TGTGCCAGCAGCTTAACGGGGCTAGCGGGAGAGACCCAGTACTTC
>TRBJ2-7|.|TRBV6-5|.
CASSYSTIGGEQYF
TGTGCCAGCAGTTACTCGACCATAGGAGGCGAGCAGTACTTC
>TRBJ1-1|.|TRBV11-3|.
CASRYMDLSDTEAFF
TGTGCCAGCAGATATATGGACCTAAGCGACACTGAAGCTTTCTTT
>TRBJ2-3|.|TRBV9|.
CASSVRPTPGITDTQYF
TGTGCCAGCAGCGTCCGGCCGACACCGGGCATCACAGATACGCAGTATTTT
>TRBJ2-6|.|TRBV4-3|.
CASSQETGTLSGANVLTF
TGCGCCAGCAGCCAAGAAACAGGAACCCTCTCTGGGGCCAACGTCCTGACTTTC
>TRBJ1-4|.|TRBV15|.
CATSRRVNEKLFF
TGTGCCACCAGCAGACGCGTGAATGAAAAACTGTTTTTT
>TRBJ2-7|.|TRBV15|.
CATSRDVVTRAEQYF
TGTGCCACCAGCAGAGATGTTGTAACCCGCGCCGAGCAGTACTTC
>TRBJ2-2|once|TRBV4-1|.
CASSQGHPYTGELFF
TGCGCCAGCAGCCAAGGACACCCCTACACCGGGGAGCTGTTTTTT
>TRBJ2-7|.|TRBV7-9|TRBD2
CASSDVGREGHEQYF
TGTGCCAGCAGTGACGTGGGGCGGGAGGGCCACGAGCAGTACTTC
>TRBJ1-1|.|TRBV9|.
CASTVGGGSTEAFF
TGTGCCAGCACCGTAGGAGGGGGGTCCACTGAAGCTTTCTTT
>TRBJ2-7|.|TRBV5-1|.
CASSFDGPGPQQYF
TGCGCCAGCAGCTTCGACGGGCCCGGGCCGCAGCAGTACTTC
>TRBJ1-5|once|TRBV5-8|TRBD1
CASSWTGGPGNQPQHF
TGTGCCAGCAGCTGGACAGGGGGACCAGGCAATCAGCCCCAGCATTTT
>TRBJ2-7|.|TRBV11-2|TRBD1
CASSPGTGYEQYF
TGTGCCAGCAGCCCCGGGACAGGTTACGAGCAGTACTTC
>TRBJ2-7|once|TRBV4-2|TRBD2
CASSQGTSEDEQYF
TGTGCCAGCAGCCAAGGGACTAGCGAAGACGAGCAGTACTTC
>TRBJ1-1|once|TRBV6-1|TRBD1
CASSTTGVTEAFF
TGTGCCAGCAGTACTACAGGGGTCACTGAAGCTTTCTTT
>TRBJ1-2|.|TRBV11-2|.
CASSLGYGSNYGYTF
TGTGCCAGCAGCTTAGGGTACGGATCTAACTATGGCTACACCTTC
>TRBJ1-6|once|TRBV7-2|.
CASSPWGGGSNSPLHF
TGTGCCAGCAGCCCTTGGGGGGGAGGTAGTAATTCACCCCTCCACTTT
>TRBJ1-3|.|TRBV20-1|.
CSARLDTIYF
TGCAGTGCCAGGCTCGACACCATATATTTT
>TRBJ2-2|.|TRBV6-4|.
CASSEGSGLFF
TGTGCCAGCAGTGAGGGCAGTGGGCTGTTTTTT
>TRBJ2-5|.|TRBV5-6|TRBD2
CASSLGVAGKETQYF
TGTGCCAGCAGCTTGGGGGTAGCGGGAAAAGAGACCCAGTACTTC
>TRBJ2-7|.|TRBV5-6|.
CASSWARGTQYF
TGTGCCAGCAGCTGGGCGAGGGGGACGCAGTACTTC
>TRBJ2-7|once|TRBV11-2|.
CASSLPLSYEQYF
TGTGCCAGCAGCTTACCTCTCTCCTACGAGCAGTACTTC
>TRBJ2-7|.|TRBV11-2|.
CASSLGGAAEQYF
TGTGCCAGCAGCCTGGGGGGCGCGGCCGAGCAGTACTTC
>TRBJ2-2|.|TRBV7-8|.
CASDATFGAGTGELFF
TGTGCCAGCGACGCGACATTCGGGGCGGGCACCGGGGAGCTGTTTTTT
>TRBJ2-7|.|TRBV9|TRBD2
CASSVVPLAGSYEQYF
TGTGCCAGCAGCGTAGTCCCGCTAGCGGGATCCTACGAGCAGTACTTC
>TRBJ2-7|.|TRBV27|.
CASSQAAMRYYEQYF
TGTGCCAGCAGCCAAGCTGCAATGAGATACTACGAGCAGTACTTC
>TRBJ2-7|.|TRBV9|.
CASSVGGSYEQYF
TGTGCCAGCAGCGTAGGGGGATCCTACGAGCAGTACTTC